The 18 T cell receptor beta chains in this list originate from one sample, sequenced in a study of blood T cell repertoires in COVID-19. Repertoires were generated with immunoSEQ multiplex PCR, while TCRdb's copy carries only in-frame clones and drops some. In the table there are 65,000 to 70,000 clones, about 81% of which are singletons. Material: peripheral blood. These receptor sequences come from a human donor in a cohort sampled during active COVID-19.

The chain links TRBV6-1 to TRBJ2-7, with 11 nucleotides matching TRBD1. CDR3 length: 14 residues. V lost 0 bases, J lost 6 bases, and 1 base stayed unmatched. The germline V gene encodes CDR1 MNHNS and CDR2 SASEGT. CDR3 amino acids: CASSEAGTGGEQYF. CDR3 coding DNA: TGTGCCAGCAGTGAAGCCGGGACAGGGGGCGAGCAGTACTTC.

V and J are TRBV7-9 and TRBJ2-3; 7 nucleotides agree with TRBD1. The CDR3 is made up of 16 amino acids. The V and J ends lost 4 bases and 2 bases, in that order; junction bases with no gene match: 9. Germline CDR1 reads SEHNR; CDR2 reads FQNEAQ (reference sequence). The CDR3 loop reads CASSSYEGAPTDTQYF. The CDR3 nucleotides are TGTGCCAGCAGCTCGTACGAGGGGGCCCCCACAGATACGCAGTATTTT.

The V and J genes are TRBV28 and TRBJ2-7; 8 nucleotides match TRBD1. This CDR3 spans 14 amino acids. Looked up from germline, CDR1 is MDHEN and CDR2 is SYDVKM. After removal of 5 bases from V and 2 bases from J, the junction contained 5 bases not matched to a gene. As DNA, the CDR3 is TGTGCCAGCAGTCCCCCGGACAGGGCCTACGAGCAGTACTTC. Protein: CASSPPDRAYEQYF.

This clone was recorded a few times. This chain uses TRBV19 with TRBJ2-1; D is unresolved. Germline assignment: CDR1 LNHDA and CDR2 SQIVND (reference sequence). The germline V and J ends were trimmed by 3 bases and 0 bases, with 9 bases remaining between them. The CDR3 sequence is 15 residues long. The CDR3 here is CASSIPQSSYNEQFF. CDR3 in DNA: TGTGCCAGTAGTATTCCACAAAGCTCCTACAATGAGCAGTTCTTC.

The rearrangement links TRBV28 to TRBJ1-6; 7 positions match TRBD1. V trimming: 4 bases; J trimming: 9 bases; junction bases outside the gene matches: 9. The CDR3 spans 15 residues. CDR1 MDHEN and CDR2 SYDVKM come from the germline V gene. For the CDR3, the DNA is TGTGCCAGCAGTTATTTGGGGACAGCCATTTCACCCCTCCACTTT. It specifies CASSYLGTAISPLHF.

This clone has more than one count but fewer than ten. CDR3 sequence reads: CASSYSSQPQHF. The CDR3 DNA is TGTGCCAGCAGTTACTCTAGTCAGCCCCAGCATTTT. This chain connects TRBV6-6 to TRBJ1-5; D remains unclear. The CDR3 covers 12 residues. Germline V gene sequence: CDR1 MNHNY, CDR2 SVGAGI (reference sequence). V lost 0 bases, J lost 6 bases, and 3 bases lay in between.

The chain recombines TRBV7-9 with TRBJ2-7; D is undetermined. The V gene lost 7 bases and the J gene lost 3 bases, with 7 bases spanning the gap. CDR3 length equals 11 residues. CDR1 SEHNR and CDR2 FQNEAQ come from the germline V gene (reference sequence). CDR3 sequence (DNA): TGTGCCAGCACCCCTATCTACGAGCAGTACTTC. The encoded protein is CASTPIYEQYF. The full variable domain, in which reference TRBV7-9 and TRBJ2-7 provide the parts outside the CDR3, is DTGVSQNPRHKITKRGQNVTFRCDPISEHNRLYWYRQTLGQGPEFLTYFQNEAQLEKSRLLSDRFSAERPKGSFSTLEIQRTEQGDSAMYLCASTPIYEQYFGPGTRLTVT.

This chain joins TRBV9 and TRBJ1-5; no definite D call. Germline V gene data show CDR1 as SGDLS and CDR2 as YYNGEE. V shed 3 bases and J shed 0 bases, with 10 bases lying between them. The CDR3 is 15 residues long. The CDR3 spells CASSEGGNSNQPQHF. In DNA form, the CDR3 reads TGTGCCAGCAGCGAAGGAGGCAATAGCAATCAGCCCCAGCATTTT. Full variable domain (rest looked up from reference TRBV9 and TRBJ1-5): DSGVTQTPKHLITATGQRVTLRCSPRSGDLSVYWYQQSLDQGLQFLIQYYNGEERAKGNILERFSAQQFPDLHSELNLSSLELGDSALYFCASSEGGNSNQPQHFGDGTRLSIL.

The chain links TRBV15 to TRBJ2-1, with no clear D. The germline V gene has CDR1 LNHNV and CDR2 YYDKDF (reference sequence). The CDR3 contains 14 residues. V lost 6 bases to trimming and J lost 0 bases, with 9 bases between them. The CDR3 DNA is TGTGCCACCAGGAGTTCTAGCTCCTACAATGAGCAGTTCTTC. It codes for CATRSSSSYNEQFF.

By proportion, this clone is large (0.1 to 1%). The chain employs TRBV6-5 and TRBJ2-7; 8 bases are a match to TRBD2. V lost 6 bases, J lost 4 bases, and 8 bases stayed unmatched. CDR3 length: 14 amino acids. Germline lookup yields CDR1 MNHEY and CDR2 SVGAGI. The CDR3 region is CASSYSAGAYEQYF. The CDR3 region has the DNA TGTGCCAGCAGCTATTCAGCGGGGGCTTACGAGCAGTACTTC.

V gene TRBV27 combines with J gene TRBJ2-2, with 8 bases identical to TRBD1. J gave up 6 bases and V 4 bases, and 10 bases lay outside the gene matches. CDR1 MNHEY and CDR2 SMNVEV come from the germline V gene (reference sequence). The CDR3 has 16 amino acids. CDR3 DNA sequence: TGTGCCAGCAGTTCCGCAGGGGGCTTTTTCGCCGGGGAGCTGTTTTTT. Encoded protein: CASSSAGGFFAGELFF.

The chain is built from TRBV6-2 or TRBV6-3 and TRBJ2-5; TRBD2 aligns across 11 bases. Looked up from germline, CDR1 is MNHEY and CDR2 is SVGEGT. This CDR3 has 15 amino acids. The junction had 5 bases not matched to a gene; V was cut back by 2 bases and J by 6 bases. CDR3 amino acids: CASSYAVAGGKTQYF. CDR3 coding DNA: TGTGCCAGCAGTTACGCGGTAGCGGGAGGGAAGACCCAGTACTTC.

The chain combines TRBV7-8 with TRBJ2-7; 9 nucleotides match TRBD1. This CDR3 spans 15 amino acids. V lost 5 bases, J lost 6 bases, and 11 bases stayed unmatched. Germline lookup yields CDR1 SGHVS and CDR2 FQNEAQ. The CDR3 coding sequence is TGTGCCAGCAGCGAACCACCGGGACAGGGTGGCGAGCAGTACTTC. Encoded protein: CASSEPPGQGGEQYF. Filled out from reference TRBV7-8 and TRBJ2-7, the complete variable domain reads GAGVSQSPRYKVAKRGQDVALRCDPISGHVSLFWYQQALGQGPEFLTYFQNEAQLDKSGLPSDRFFAERPEGSVSTLKIQRTQQEDSAVYLCASSEPPGQGGEQYFGPGTRLTVT.

The CDR3 coding sequence is TGTGCCAGCAGCCGTATTCTTACTAGCGGGAGTATGAATGAGCAGTTCTTC. Encoded protein: CASSRILTSGSMNEQFF. The gene calls are TRBV3-1 (or the pseudogene TRBV3-2) and TRBJ2-1; 11 bases line up with TRBD2. Trimming cost V 4 bases and J 7 bases; bases outside gene matches: 12. This CDR3 has 17 residues. Germline CDR1 reads LGHDT; CDR2 reads YNNKEL (reference sequence).

The V call is TRBV9, the J call TRBJ2-7; 8 bases line up with TRBD2. The CDR3 length is 16 residues. Germline CDR1 reads SGDLS; CDR2 reads YYNGEE. After removal of 0 bases from V and 0 bases from J, the junction contained 5 bases not matched to a gene. Here the CDR3 reads CASSVGSGGSSYEQYF. The CDR3 coding sequence is TGTGCCAGCAGCGTAGGGAGCGGGGGAAGCTCCTACGAGCAGTACTTC.

V usage is TRBV21-1 and J usage is TRBJ2-7; TRBD2, the table's D call, lacks a check against the DNA. TRBV21-1 corresponds to a pseudogene. The CDR3 has 14 amino acids. The CDR3 spells CASTPGLRTYEQYF. As DNA, the CDR3 is TGTGCCAGCACCCCGGGACTTAGGACCTACGAGCAGTACTTC.

V usage is TRBV14 and J usage is TRBJ2-3, with 8 bases lining up with TRBD2. CDR1 and CDR2 from the germline V gene are SGHDN and FVKESK. After removal of 1 base from V and 4 bases from J, the junction contained 13 bases not matched to a gene. The CDR3 extends over 18 amino acids. In nucleotides, the CDR3 is TGTGCCAGCAGCCAAGTCCCCCCCTGGGCGGGAGGATCAGATACGCAGTATTTT. It yields the protein CASSQVPPWAGGSDTQYF.

The count of this clone is one. V gene TRBV4-1 combines with J gene TRBJ2-7, with D tentatively TRBD1 (5 bases). This CDR3 comprises 14 residues. V was pared by 0 bases and J by 1 base, with 7 bases between. Germline CDR1 and CDR2: MGHRA and YSYEKL. The CDR3 DNA reads TGCGCCAGCAGCCAAGATAGGACATCCTACGAGCAGTACTTC. Protein product: CASSQDRTSYEQYF.